The 8 T cell receptor beta chains in this list originate from one sample, sequenced in a study of T-cell reconstitution after alpha-beta-depleted transplantation in children. Unique molecular identifiers were incorporated during preparation of the TCRbeta library. TCRdb processed the PCR reads anew with MiXCR; each CDR3 protein has one entry. The data hold 450,000 to 500,000 distinct CDR3 sequences, with around 12% observed a single time. The sequences come from PBMCs from the stem cell graft donor, collected from the stem cell graft. All receptors come from a human donor who donated a stem cell graft to a child with combined immunodeficiency.

This clonotype was observed a few times. The J gene is TRBJ1-5, the V gene TRBV2; D remains unclear. CDR1 is SNHLY, CDR2 FYNNEI, per germline. V shed 6 bases and J shed 4 bases, with 10 bases lying between them. CDR3 length: 13 amino acids. The CDR3 loop is CASSQRLNQPQHF. The CDR3 DNA reads TGTGCCAGCAGCCAGCGCTTAAATCAGCCCCAGCATTTT.

Only a few counts were recorded for this clonotype. V gene TRBV9 combines with J gene TRBJ2-3, with 11 bases lining up with TRBD2. CDR3 length: 17 residues. Trimming at V came to 3 bases and at J to 2 bases, leaving 8 bases not matched to a gene. Germline V gene lookup returns CDR1 SGDLS and CDR2 YYNGEE. The CDR3 coding sequence is TGTGCCAGCAGCGAACGGGGGACTAGCGGATACACAGATACGCAGTATTTT. Translation: CASSERGTSGYTDTQYF.

This clonotype occurred a few times. The V call is TRBV5-1, the J call TRBJ2-5; a possible D gene is TRBD2 (7 bases). The V end was cut by 1 base, the J end by 0 bases, with 16 bases between. This CDR3 region has 17 residues. Looked up from germline, CDR1 is SGHRS and CDR2 is YFSETQ. In DNA, the CDR3 is TGCGCCAGCAGCTTGCGAGGGGGGGGGACTAACCAAGAGACCCAGTACTTC. It codes for CASSLRGGGTNQETQYF.

The chain links TRBV6-1 to TRBJ2-4; the match to TRBD2 covers 11 bases. Trimming removed 2 bases from V and 0 bases from J; junction bases left unmatched: 6. Germline values: CDR1 MNHNS, CDR2 SASEGT. The CDR3 is 18 residues long. CDR3 bases: TGTGCCAGCAGTGAACAGACTAGCGGGATCTTAGCCAAAAACATTCAGTACTTC. Translated, it gives CASSEQTSGILAKNIQYF.

The rearrangement joins TRBV10-3 to TRBJ1-2; 7 bases agree with TRBD1. The CDR3 covers 15 residues. V shed 3 bases and J 9 bases; nucleotides not matched to a gene: 13. The germline V gene has CDR1 ENHRY and CDR2 SYGVKD. Here the CDR3 reads CAISEFSGTDSSYTF. The CDR3, as DNA: TGTGCCATCAGTGAATTCTCCGGGACAGACTCTAGCTACACCTTC.

This clonotype showed up just a few times. V gene TRBV28 combines with J gene TRBJ2-6, with D possibly TRBD2 on 6 matching bases. Germline CDR1 is MDHEN and CDR2 is SYDVKM. The CDR3 covers 17 residues. V was trimmed by 7 bases and J by 0 bases, leaving 16 bases between them. CDR3 nucleotide sequence: TGTGCCAGCAATACGGGACTGGGAACCTCTGGGGCCAACGTCCTGACTTTC. Amino acid sequence: CASNTGLGTSGANVLTF.

Many counts were recorded for this clonotype. V usage is TRBV6-5 and J usage is TRBJ1-2; 8 bases are a match to TRBD1. The V segment lost 7 bases and the J segment 4 bases; nucleotides outside the gene matches: 8. CDR3 length: 14 amino acids. Germline V gene lookup returns CDR1 MNHEY and CDR2 SVGAGI. CDR3 loop: CASTDRGFSYGYTF. CDR3 coding DNA: TGTGCCAGCACCGACAGGGGTTTCAGCTATGGCTACACCTTC.

This clonotype was found a few times. V usage is TRBV4-3 and J usage is TRBJ2-7, with 7 bases that match TRBD2. From germline, CDR1 is LGHNA and CDR2 YSLEER. The CDR3 sequence is 17 residues long. The trim removed 0 bases at V and 2 bases at J, leaving 10 bases unmatched. In nucleotides, the CDR3 is TGCGCCAGCAGCCAAGACGGAGGAGCGGGGAGTACCTACGAGCAGTACTTC. This codes for CASSQDGGAGSTYEQYF.